This T cell receptor beta chain was identified during a study of cytomegalovirus exposure and HLA in healthy donors. It was with 60 Vbeta and 13 Jbeta primers that the PCR ran. The repertoire was sequenced with immunoSEQ multiplex PCR; TCRdb's copy has only in-frame clones and lacks some. The data contain roughly 120,000 clones, around 77% of them singletons. This CDR3 contains 12 residues. CDR1 LNHDA and CDR2 SQIVND come from the germline V gene (reference sequence). V lost 5 bases and J lost 3; bases outside the gene matches: 1. The sequenced material came from PBMCs. The source of this sequence is a woman in her thirties or forties in good health and CMV-seropositive. V is TRBV19 and J is TRBJ2-7; 7 positions match TRBD1. CDR3 in DNA: TGTGCCAGTAGTCGGGACAGCTACGAGCAGTACTTC. Its translation: CASSRDSYEQYF.